This entry lists 10 T cell receptor beta chains sequenced from one sample in a study of blood T cell repertoires in COVID-19. Sequenced by immunoSEQ multiplex PCR; TCRdb stores in-frame clones only, minus some. The table includes 400,000 to 450,000 clones, about 87% detected once. The sequencing sample was made of peripheral blood. These receptors all stem from a woman aged 45-60 years with COVID-19, enrolled during active disease.

The chain has TRBV29-1 and TRBJ2-1, with 8 nucleotides matching TRBD2. The CDR3 is made up of 15 amino acids. V lost 7 bases to trimming and J lost 0 bases; unmatched junction nucleotides: 8. Germline assignment: CDR1 SQVTM and CDR2 ANQGSEA. The CDR3 is CSAQLAVGSYNEQFF. The CDR3 coding sequence is TGCAGCGCCCAACTAGCGGTTGGCTCCTACAATGAGCAGTTCTTC.

This clone occurred once. CDR3 in amino acids: CASSPNRGPNTGELFF. DNA of the CDR3: TGTGCCAGCTCGCCGAACAGGGGGCCAAACACCGGGGAGCTGTTTTTT. The chain is built from TRBV18 and TRBJ2-2; 9 bases map to TRBD1. J lost 2 bases, V lost 6 bases, and 7 bases had no gene match. There are 16 residues in the CDR3. Germline V gene lookup returns CDR1 KGHSH and CDR2 LQKENI.

DNA for the CDR3: TGTGCCAGCCAAGAAGACAGTCCCGAAAAACTGTTTTTT. Its translation is CASQEDSPEKLFF. This sequence joins TRBV28 and TRBJ1-4, with D maybe TRBD1 (5 bases). The CDR3 length is 13 residues. The V end was cut by 8 bases, the J end by 8 bases, with 15 bases between. In germline, CDR1 is MDHEN, CDR2 SYDVKM.

The CDR3 reads CASSQEGQGSTDTQYF. CDR3 nucleotides: TGTGCCAGCAGCCAAGAGGGACAAGGTAGCACAGATACGCAGTATTTT. The chain joins TRBV4-2 to TRBJ2-3, with a possible D match to TRBD1 (6 bases). The CDR3 has 16 residues. The germline V gene has CDR1 LGHNA and CDR2 YNFKEQ. V shed 0 bases and J shed 0 bases, with 10 bases lying between them.

The chain joins TRBV3-1 (or the pseudogene TRBV3-2) to TRBJ1-3; D remains ambiguous. V lost 6 bases and J 0 bases, leaving 12 bases between the germline ends. CDR1 and CDR2 (germline): LGHDT, YNNKEL (reference sequence). The CDR3 totals 15 residues. The DNA of the CDR3 is TGTGCCAGCAGTCAACACCCGAGCTCTGGAAACACCATATATTTT. Its protein is CASSQHPSSGNTIYF.

The V call is TRBV29-1, the J call TRBJ2-7; D unclear. V was cut by 3 bases and J by 3 bases, with 12 bases left in between. The CDR3 covers 13 residues. CDR1 is SQVTM, CDR2 ANQGSEA, per germline. As DNA, the CDR3 is TGCAGCGTTGAGGTCAGGTCTGACTACGAGCAGTACTTC. The encoded protein is CSVEVRSDYEQYF.

This clone was observed a single time. The V call is TRBV2, the J call TRBJ1-2, with 7 bases lining up with TRBD1. After removal of 7 bases from V and 7 bases from J, the junction contained 9 bases not matched to a gene. This CDR3 region has 13 residues. The germline gives CDR1 SNHLY, CDR2 FYNNEI. CDR3 coding DNA: TGTGCCAGCATGGAGGACAGGCCGGGTGGCTACACCTTC. This gives the protein CASMEDRPGGYTF.

V and J are TRBV9 and TRBJ2-3; TRBD2 agrees at 11 bases. The CDR3 consists of 16 residues. In germline, CDR1 is SGDLS, CDR2 YYNGEE. J lost 2 bases, V lost 3 bases, and 5 bases had no gene match. The CDR3 DNA reads TGTGCCAGCAGCGACGGTAGCGGGGGGGCCACAGATACGCAGTATTTT. Amino acid sequence: CASSDGSGGATDTQYF.

The table lists this clone with a few counts. J is TRBJ2-1 and V is TRBV6-1; 7 bases agree with TRBD1. Trimming took 3 bases from V and 9 from J; bases not matched to a gene: 5. This CDR3 contains 13 residues. Germline lookup yields CDR1 MNHNS and CDR2 SASEGT. CDR3 region: CASSELEGAEQFF. As DNA, the CDR3 is TGTGCCAGCAGTGAGCTTGAGGGGGCTGAGCAGTTCTTC.

This clone was seen only a few times. The chain uses TRBV19 and TRBJ1-2; D gene ambiguous. With 7 bases removed from V and 8 bases from J, the gap between germline ends came to 20 bases. From germline, CDR1 is LNHDA and CDR2 SQIVND (reference sequence). This CDR3 is 14 amino acids long. The CDR3 sequence: CASTQMPSPGGYTF. The CDR3 DNA sequence: TGTGCCAGTACCCAGATGCCCAGTCCGGGGGGCTACACCTTC.